Below are 22 T cell receptor beta chains sequenced from a single sample in a study of shared clonotypes between healthy human individuals (TCRdb year 2020). CD8 naive samples were CD45RO-negative cells positively selected for CCR7, giving a CD45RA+CCR7+ population that excluded TemRA cells. The library was prepared using the immunoSEQ multiplex PCR assay. Drawn from immuneACCESS, this table holds only the in-frame rearrangements with V and J called that TCRdb kept. Clones are partly lost; checked studies trace under half to an unresolved V gene and leave the rest unexplained. This sample lists about 2.1 million clones; 93% were detected once. The ten largest clonotypes hold approximately 1.7% of the sample. Sample: naive CD8+ T cells from PBMCs. The sample's cell subset or site label, decoded: CD45RA+CCR7+. Receptors were obtained from a man in his late teens or twenties in good health. Some clones in this sample may be carry-over from other donors' samples.

Worth noting for this clone: Additional DNA sequences in this sample encode the identical CDR3. The chain links TRBV27 to TRBJ1-4, with TRBD1 identical over 8 bases. V trimming: 3 bases; J trimming: 5 bases; junction bases outside the gene matches: 2. CDR1 and CDR2 (germline): MNHEY, SMNVEV (reference sequence). This CDR3 has 14 residues. The CDR3 DNA sequence: TGTGCCAGCAGTTTGAGGACAGGGAATGAAAAACTGTTTTTT. Protein: CASSLRTGNEKLFF.

Note on this clone: Other DNA sequences in the same sample also yield this CDR3. The J gene is TRBJ2-6, the V gene TRBV28; no clear D gene. V was cut by 4 bases and J by 0 bases, with 1 base left in between. There are 13 residues in the CDR3. Germline-derived CDR1 and CDR2 are MDHEN and SYDVKM. The CDR3, as DNA: TGTGCCAGCAGTTCCTCTGGGGCCAACGTCCTGACTTTC. The encoded protein is CASSSSGANVLTF.

J is TRBJ1-2 and V is TRBV6-1, with D possibly being TRBD1 (5 bases). The ends were cut back, 4 bases at V and 5 bases at J, with 8 bases in the middle. The CDR3 is made up of 12 amino acids. The germline V gene has CDR1 MNHNS and CDR2 SASEGT. CDR3 coding DNA: TGTGCCAGCAGTGGCGGGGCATATGGCTACACCTTC. Translated: CASSGGAYGYTF.

The chain couples TRBV9 to TRBJ2-5; 15 positions match TRBD2. The junction had 7 bases not matched to a gene; V was cut back by 0 bases and J by 4 bases. The CDR3 runs 18 residues. The germline gives CDR1 SGDLS, CDR2 YYNGEE. The CDR3 DNA reads TGTGCCAGCAGCGTAGCCGGACTAGCGGGAGGGCCTCGAGAGACCCAGTACTTC. Protein product: CASSVAGLAGGPRETQYF.

CDR3 amino acids: CASSPPGGVGYEQYF. The CDR3 bases are TGTGCCAGCTCACCTCCAGGAGGGGTCGGCTACGAGCAGTACTTC. This chain links TRBV18 with TRBJ2-7; tentatively, D is TRBD2 (6 bases). Trimming shortened V by 3 bases and J by 3 bases, and 15 bases separated the two germline ends. The germline gives CDR1 KGHSH, CDR2 LQKENI. The CDR3 runs 15 residues.

The chain carries TRBV14 and TRBJ2-2; either TRBD1 or TRBD2 may fit D (5 bases each). Between the trimmed V and J ends, which lost 2 bases and 14 bases, there was a span of 15 bases. Looked up from germline, CDR1 is SGHDN and CDR2 is FVKESK. The CDR3 is 13 residues long. In DNA form, the CDR3 reads TGTGCCAGCAGCCAAACTAGGGCCACAGGTCTGTTTTTT. Encoded protein: CASSQTRATGLFF.

The rearrangement links TRBV27 to TRBJ2-1, with D uncertain. V lost 2 bases and J lost 3, with 14 bases in between. Germline CDR1 and CDR2: MNHEY and SMNVEV (reference sequence). This CDR3 is 16 amino acids long. CDR3 sequence reads: CASSLKTGLVYNEQFF. The CDR3 nucleotides are TGTGCCAGCAGTTTAAAAACTGGTCTTGTCTACAATGAGCAGTTCTTC.

The chain is built from TRBV11-2 and TRBJ2-7; D remains unclear. The CDR3 consists of 16 residues. CDR1 and CDR2 (germline): SGHAT, FQNNGV. Trimming took 1 base from V and 0 from J, leaving 13 bases between them. The CDR3 DNA is TGTGCCAGCAGCTTAGTCCGGGCTGCTAGCTCCTACGAGCAGTACTTC. Translation: CASSLVRAASSYEQYF.

The genes are TRBV21-1 and TRBJ2-7; TRBD2 reflects the table's D call only, with no check against the DNA. TRBV21-1 is marked as a pseudogene. CDR3 length: 16 residues. CDR3 sequence: CASSRRSSGEPHEQYF. DNA for the CDR3: TGTGCCAGCAGCAGAAGATCTAGCGGGGAGCCCCACGAGCAGTACTTC.

This rearrangement joins TRBV13 to TRBJ2-6, with TRBD2 as a possible D gene (5 bases). V lost 4 bases and J 0 bases, leaving 13 bases between the germline ends. This CDR3 contains 17 residues. CDR1 PRHDT and CDR2 FYEKMQ come from the germline V gene (reference sequence). The CDR3, as DNA: TGTGCCAGCAGCTCGTACCCAGGAGGCTCTGGGGCCAACGTCCTGACTTTC. Translated, it gives CASSSYPGGSGANVLTF.

This clone was counted a few times. The sample carries other DNA sequences with the same CDR3. The chain couples TRBV27 to TRBJ2-1, with no clear D. Trimming shortened V by 3 bases and J by 0 bases, and 9 bases separated the two germline ends. Germline CDR1 reads MNHEY; CDR2 reads SMNVEV (reference sequence). This CDR3 is 15 amino acids long. The DNA of the CDR3 is TGTGCCAGCAGTTTCTCCCCTAGCTCCTACAATGAGCAGTTCTTC. Its translation: CASSFSPSSYNEQFF.

The J gene is TRBJ2-3, the V gene TRBV5-4; 7 bases are a match to TRBD2. CDR3 size: 14 residues. V shed 3 bases and J 5 bases; nucleotides not matched to a gene: 6. Germline V gives CDR1 SGHNT, CDR2 YYREEE (reference sequence). The CDR3 reads CASSSGLMIDTQYF. The DNA of the CDR3 is TGTGCCAGCAGCTCGGGACTAATGATAGATACGCAGTATTTT.

This chain uses TRBV19 with TRBJ1-1; D is unresolved. V lost 2 bases and J lost 7, with 5 bases in between. Germline values: CDR1 LNHDA, CDR2 SQIVND (reference sequence). The CDR3 contains 11 residues. CDR3 nucleotide sequence: TGTGCCAGTAGTATACTTTATGAAGCTTTCTTT. This gives the protein CASSILYEAFF.

The rearrangement joins TRBV18 to TRBJ2-7; the D gene is possibly TRBD1 (6 bases). The CDR3 runs to 15 residues. V was pared by 2 bases and J by 3 bases, with 14 bases between. CDR1 KGHSH and CDR2 LQKENI come from the germline V gene. The DNA of the CDR3 is TGTGCCAGCTCACCAGCGGCGGACAGATTCTACGAGCAGTACTTC. Its protein product is CASSPAADRFYEQYF.

For this clone: At the DNA level, this CDR3 is encoded by other sequences in the same sample as well. The gene calls are TRBV6-6 and TRBJ1-5; D is ambiguous. Germline V CDR1 and CDR2: MNHNY, SVGAGI (reference sequence). The CDR3 sequence is 13 residues long. V lost 3 bases and J lost 1, with 4 bases in between. CDR3 sequence reads: CASSYNSNQPQHF. CDR3 in DNA: TGTGCCAGCAGTTATAACAGCAATCAGCCCCAGCATTTT.

J is TRBJ2-5 and V is TRBV9; unclear D gene. This CDR3 spans 14 amino acids. The germline V and J ends were trimmed by 4 bases and 5 bases, with 15 bases remaining between them. Germline V gene sequence: CDR1 SGDLS, CDR2 YYNGEE. This CDR3 is CASSPEEGEETQYF. Written as DNA, the CDR3 is TGTGCCAGCAGCCCCGAGGAAGGCGAGGAGACCCAGTACTTC. The whole variable domain, remainder taken from reference TRBV9 and TRBJ2-5, is DSGVTQTPKHLITATGQRVTLRCSPRSGDLSVYWYQQSLDQGLQFLIQYYNGEERAKGNILERFSAQQFPDLHSELNLSSLELGDSALYFCASSPEEGEETQYFGPGTRLLVL.

The sample holds one count of this clone. The V gene is TRBV19, the J gene TRBJ1-5; 10 nucleotides align to TRBD1. The V and J ends lost 6 bases and 5 bases, in that order; junction bases with no gene match: 10. Germline lookup yields CDR1 LNHDA and CDR2 SQIVND (reference sequence). This CDR3 contains 16 residues. The CDR3 reads CASRHRDRGNDQPQHF. In DNA form, the CDR3 reads TGTGCCAGTAGACACCGGGACAGGGGTAATGATCAGCCCCAGCATTTT.

The rearrangement links TRBV10-3 to TRBJ2-1, with D perhaps being TRBD1 or TRBD2 (5 bases each). The germline gives CDR1 ENHRY, CDR2 SYGVKD. The V end was cut by 3 bases, the J end by 0 bases, with 9 bases between. The CDR3 sequence is 15 residues long. This CDR3 reads CAISDPGSSYNEQFF. Here the CDR3 DNA reads TGTGCCATCAGTGACCCAGGGAGCTCCTACAATGAGCAGTTCTTC.

The genes are TRBV4-3 and TRBJ2-7; D remains unclear. Trimming shortened V by 0 bases and J by 3 bases, and 12 bases separated the two germline ends. The length of the CDR3 is 15 residues. Germline V lookup: CDR1 LGHNA, CDR2 YSLEER. In DNA, the CDR3 is TGCGCCAGCAGCCAAGAGAGAAATAGGATCTACGAGCAGTACTTC. Translating gives CASSQERNRIYEQYF.

The rearrangement uses TRBV7-6 and TRBJ2-5; D possibly corresponds to TRBD1 (7 bases). Trimming cost V 5 bases and J 0 bases, with 19 bases left between them. Germline V lookup: CDR1 SGHVS, CDR2 FNYEAQ. This CDR3 has 17 residues. The CDR3 protein is CASSHDYPGGHQETQYF. In DNA, the CDR3 is TGTGCCAGCAGCCACGACTATCCAGGGGGGCACCAAGAGACCCAGTACTTC. The full variable domain, in which reference TRBV7-6 and TRBJ2-5 provide the parts outside the CDR3, is GAGVSQSPRYKVTKRGQDVALRCDPISGHVSLYWYRQALGQGPEFLTYFNYEAQQDKSGLPNDRFSAERPEGSISTLTIQRTEQRDSAMYRCASSHDYPGGHQETQYFGPGTRLLVL.

The rearrangement uses TRBV7-9 and TRBJ2-5; possible D gene TRBD1, 7 bases. The V end lost 5 bases, the J end lost 7 bases, and 11 bases lay between the germline ends. Per germline, CDR1 SEHNR and CDR2 FQNEAQ (reference sequence). The CDR3 consists of 12 residues. The CDR3 loop is CASSTEGATQYF. The DNA of the CDR3 is TGTGCCAGCAGCACGGAGGGGGCGACCCAGTACTTC.

Only one count was recorded for this clone. In the same sample, other DNA sequences code for this CDR3. The chain combines TRBV11-2 with TRBJ2-7; 11 positions match TRBD2. CDR3 length: 15 amino acids. Germline CDR1 SGHAT, CDR2 FQNNGV. The J segment lost 0 bases and the V segment lost 5 bases, leaving 3 bases of the junction unmatched. The DNA for the CDR3 is TGTGCCAGCAGCCTGGGACTAGCGGACTCCTACGAGCAGTACTTC. Translated: CASSLGLADSYEQYF.